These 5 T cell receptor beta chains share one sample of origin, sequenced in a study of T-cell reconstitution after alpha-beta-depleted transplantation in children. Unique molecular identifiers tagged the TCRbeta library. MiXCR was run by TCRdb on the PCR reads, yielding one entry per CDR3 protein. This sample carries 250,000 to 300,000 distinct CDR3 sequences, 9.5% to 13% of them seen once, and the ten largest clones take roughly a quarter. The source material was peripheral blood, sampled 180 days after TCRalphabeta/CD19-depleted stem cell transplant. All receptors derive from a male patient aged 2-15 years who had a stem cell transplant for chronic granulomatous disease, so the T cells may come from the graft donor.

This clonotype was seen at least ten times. CDR3 sequence: CASSPGQVQETQYF. Written as DNA, the CDR3 is TGTGCCAGCAGCCCCGGACAGGTCCAAGAGACCCAGTACTTC. The chain has TRBV12-3 or TRBV12-4 and TRBJ2-5; 7 bases line up with TRBD1. The CDR3 length is 14 residues. V trimming: 6 bases; J trimming: 1 base; junction bases outside the gene matches: 5.

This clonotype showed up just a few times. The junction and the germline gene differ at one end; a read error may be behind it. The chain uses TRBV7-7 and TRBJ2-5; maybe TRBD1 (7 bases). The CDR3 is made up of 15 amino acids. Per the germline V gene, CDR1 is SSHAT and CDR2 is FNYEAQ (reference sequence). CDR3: CASSSGGMIQETQYF. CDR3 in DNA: TGTGCTAGCAGCTCAGGGGGGATGATCCAAGAGACCCAGTACTTC. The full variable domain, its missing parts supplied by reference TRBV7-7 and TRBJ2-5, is GAGVSQSPRYKVTKRGQDVTLRCDPISSHATLYWYQQALGQGPEFLTYFNYEAQPDKSGLPSDRFSAERPEGSISTLTIQRTEQRDSAMYRCASSSGGMIQETQYFGPGTRLLVL.

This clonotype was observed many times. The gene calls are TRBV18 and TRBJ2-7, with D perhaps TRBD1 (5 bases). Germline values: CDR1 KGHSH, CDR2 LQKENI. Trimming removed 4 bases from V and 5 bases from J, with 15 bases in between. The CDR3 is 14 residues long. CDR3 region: CASSLSEGVDEQYF. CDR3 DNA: TGTGCCAGCTCACTAAGCGAAGGGGTGGACGAGCAGTACTTC. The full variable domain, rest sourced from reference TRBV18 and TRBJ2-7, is NAGVMQNPRHLVRRRGQEARLRCSPMKGHSHVYWYRQLPEEGLKFMVYLQKENIIDESGMPKERFSAEFPKEGPSILRIQQVVRGDSAAYFCASSLSEGVDEQYFGPGTRLTVT.

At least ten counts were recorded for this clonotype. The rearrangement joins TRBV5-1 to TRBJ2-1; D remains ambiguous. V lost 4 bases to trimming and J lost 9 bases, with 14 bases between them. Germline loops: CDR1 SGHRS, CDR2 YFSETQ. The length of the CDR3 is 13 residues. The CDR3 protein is CASSPSTNLEQFF. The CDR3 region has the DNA TGCGCCAGCAGCCCCTCAACGAATCTTGAGCAGTTCTTC.

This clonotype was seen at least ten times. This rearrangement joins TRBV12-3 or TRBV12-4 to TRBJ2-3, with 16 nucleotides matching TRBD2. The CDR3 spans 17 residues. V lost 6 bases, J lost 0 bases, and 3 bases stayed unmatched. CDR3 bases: TGTGCCAGCAGGGGGACTAGCGGGAGGGCTAGCACAGATACGCAGTATTTT. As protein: CASRGTSGRASTDTQYF.